This TCR beta chain was recorded in a study of blood T cells in healthy people across ages. This CDR3 region has 12 residues. Looked up from germline, CDR1 is MNHEY and CDR2 is SVGAGI. The ends were cut back, 2 bases at V and 10 bases at J, with 8 bases in the middle. Whole-study findings and limits: Per million T cells, the diversity of TCR beta decreased roughly linearly as age advanced.

Drawing of peripheral blood yielded ten milliliters from each donor. Extracted total RNA amounted to at least 5.5 micrograms for each sample. As for this clonotype: Its antigen is undetermined.

With a J-beta primer mix and a sample-barcoded 5' primer, a second PCR ran roughly 6 to 11 cycles. Carrying 12 random nucleotides, a template-switch adaptor labeled each individual cDNA molecule. Each CDR3 protein gets one entry after TCRdb re-called the 5' RACE reads with MiXCR. The sample consists of approximately 830,000 distinct CDR3 sequences, around 62% of them appearing once. The gene calls are TRBV6-5 and TRBJ1-4; D is possibly TRBD1 (5 bases). Sample: blood. This TCR was recovered from a man under 40 in good health. The CDR3 bases are TGTGCCAGCAGTTACAGGGGAGGAAAACTGTTTTTT. Residues: CASSYRGGKLFF.